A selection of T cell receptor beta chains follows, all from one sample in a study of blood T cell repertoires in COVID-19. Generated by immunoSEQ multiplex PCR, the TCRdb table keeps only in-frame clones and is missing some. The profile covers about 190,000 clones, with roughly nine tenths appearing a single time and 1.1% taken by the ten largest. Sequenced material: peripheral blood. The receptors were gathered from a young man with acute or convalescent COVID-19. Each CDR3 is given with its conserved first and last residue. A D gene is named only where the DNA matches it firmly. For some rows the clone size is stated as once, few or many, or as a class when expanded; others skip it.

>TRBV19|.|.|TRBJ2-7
CASSIDNRGTYEQYF
TGTGCCAGTAGTATAGATAATAGGGGTACCTACGAGCAGTACTTC
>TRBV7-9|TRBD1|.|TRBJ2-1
CASRGQGPYNEQFF
TGTGCCAGCCGAGGACAGGGACCTTACAATGAGCAGTTCTTC
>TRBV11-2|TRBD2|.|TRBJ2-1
CASSKRTSGDHNEQFF
TGTGCCAGCAGCAAAAGGACTAGCGGGGACCACAATGAGCAGTTCTTC
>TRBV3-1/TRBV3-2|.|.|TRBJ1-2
CASSAYPGGYTF
TGTGCCAGCAGCGCCTACCCAGGGGGCTACACCTTC
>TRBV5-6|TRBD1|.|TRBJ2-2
CASSFQGAANTGELFF
TGTGCCAGCAGCTTCCAGGGGGCTGCGAACACCGGGGAGCTGTTTTTT
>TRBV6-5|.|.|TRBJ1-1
CASRASMWEAFF
TGTGCCAGCCGCGCCTCTATGTGGGAAGCTTTCTTT
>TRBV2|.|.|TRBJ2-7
CASSEDASSYEQYF
TGTGCCAGCAGTGAAGACGCCAGCTCCTACGAGCAGTACTTC
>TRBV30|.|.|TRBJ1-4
CAWSASPHEREKLFF
TGTGCCTGGAGTGCTTCACCCCACGAGAGGGAAAAACTGTTTTTT
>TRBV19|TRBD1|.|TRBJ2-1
CASSIRTGKNEQFF
TGTGCCAGTAGTATCAGGACAGGGAAGAATGAGCAGTTCTTC
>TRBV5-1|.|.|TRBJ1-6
CASSKQDYNSPLHF
TGCGCCAGCAGCAAACAGGATTACAATTCACCCCTCCACTTT
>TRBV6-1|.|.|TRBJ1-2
CASSDRSTNYGYTF
TGTGCCAGCAGTGATAGGAGCACTAACTATGGCTACACCTTC
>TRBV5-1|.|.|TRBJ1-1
CASSLGWEVAEAFF
TGCGCCAGCAGCTTGGGATGGGAGGTGGCTGAAGCTTTCTTT
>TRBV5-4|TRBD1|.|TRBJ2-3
CASSSTSAQGAQYF
TGTGCCAGCAGCTCCACGAGCGCGCAGGGGGCGCAGTATTTT
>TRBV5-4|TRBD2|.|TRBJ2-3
CASSPPSGGTDTQYF
TGTGCCAGCAGCCCCCCTAGCGGAGGCACAGATACGCAGTATTTT
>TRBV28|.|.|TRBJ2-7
CASSQLRLRGSYEQYF
TGTGCCAGCAGTCAATTGCGGCTCAGGGGATCCTACGAGCAGTACTTC
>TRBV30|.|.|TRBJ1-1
CARQTAMNTEAFF
TGTGCCCGACAGACAGCCATGAACACTGAAGCTTTCTTT
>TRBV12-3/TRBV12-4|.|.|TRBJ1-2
CASSLEGTYGYTF
TGTGCCAGCAGTTTAGAGGGGACTTATGGCTACACCTTC
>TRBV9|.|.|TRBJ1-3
CASSVQDSGNTIYF
TGTGCCAGCAGCGTACAGGATTCTGGAAACACCATATATTTT
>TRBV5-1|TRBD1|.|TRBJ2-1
CASSQGQGGEQFF
TGCGCCAGCAGCCAGGGACAGGGAGGTGAGCAGTTCTTC
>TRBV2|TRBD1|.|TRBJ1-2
CASSTEGDSLWVYTF
TGTGCCAGCAGCACCGAGGGGGACAGCTTATGGGTCTACACCTTC
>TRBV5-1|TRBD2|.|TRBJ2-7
CASSQPREGSKHRSSYEQYF
TGCGCCAGCAGCCAGCCCCGGGAGGGGTCAAAACACCGGAGCTCCTACGAGCAGTACTTC
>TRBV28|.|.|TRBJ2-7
CASSTFSGDEQYF
TGTGCCAGCAGTACCTTCTCAGGGGACGAGCAGTACTTC
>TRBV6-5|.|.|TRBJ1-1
CASSYFRDTEAFF
TGTGCCAGCAGTTATTTCAGGGACACTGAAGCTTTCTTT
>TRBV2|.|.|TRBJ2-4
CASSDPGPNIQYF
TGTGCCAGCAGTGACCCAGGCCCAAACATTCAGTACTTC
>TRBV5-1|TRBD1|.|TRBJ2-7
CASSLAGQGSYEQYF
TGCGCCAGCAGCTTGGCAGGACAGGGCTCCTACGAGCAGTACTTC
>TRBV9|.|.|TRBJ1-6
CASSVVGRGYSPLHF
TGTGCCAGCAGCGTAGTCGGCAGGGGCTATTCACCCCTCCACTTT
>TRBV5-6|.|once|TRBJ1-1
CASNRNTEAFF
TGTGCCAGCAACAGGAACACTGAAGCTTTCTTT
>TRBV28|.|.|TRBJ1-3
CASSSPVGRTTIYF
TGTGCCAGCAGTTCCCCAGTGGGGAGAACCACCATATATTTT
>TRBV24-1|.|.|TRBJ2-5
CATSDPVQETQYF
TGTGCCACCAGTGATCCGGTCCAAGAGACCCAGTACTTC
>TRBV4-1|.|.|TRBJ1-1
CASSQGTGVLNTEAFF
TGCGCCAGCAGCCAAGGTACAGGAGTGTTGAACACTGAAGCTTTCTTT
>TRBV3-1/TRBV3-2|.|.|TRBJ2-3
CASSRLDSNTQYF
TGTGCCAGCAGCCGACTAGATTCAAATACGCAGTATTTT
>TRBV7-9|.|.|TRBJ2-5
CASSLAPGWKETQYF
TGTGCCAGCAGCTTAGCCCCAGGGTGGAAAGAGACCCAGTACTTC
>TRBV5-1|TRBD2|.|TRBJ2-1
CASSLGRRGAVYEQFF
TGCGCCAGCAGCTTGGGTCGGCGGGGGGCAGTCTATGAGCAGTTCTTC
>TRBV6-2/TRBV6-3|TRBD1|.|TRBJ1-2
CASSPGQFYGYTF
TGTGCCAGCAGCCCGGGACAGTTTTATGGCTACACCTTC
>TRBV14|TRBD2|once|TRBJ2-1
CASSQVTAGGYNEQFF
TGTGCCAGCAGCCAAGTTACAGCGGGGGGATACAATGAGCAGTTCTTC
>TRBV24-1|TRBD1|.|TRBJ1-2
CATSDPSGDRGGYGYTF
TGTGCCACCAGTGATCCGTCCGGGGACAGAGGCGGCTATGGCTACACCTTC